This T cell receptor (beta chain) was retrieved from a study of blood T cell repertoires in COVID-19. Per the original data handling: Amplification from reference gene primers served as the basis for estimated nucleated cell counts. Sequencing was performed with immunoSEQ multiplex PCR; in TCRdb, only in-frame clones are kept and a portion is missing. Clonal size and the V and J genes are those of that table, whereas D and trimming came from the DNA. This sample carries approximately 220,000 clones, roughly 89% of them seen once, and the ten largest clones take less than 15%. The length of the CDR3 is 13 residues. Germline CDR1 GTSNPN, CDR2 SVGIG (reference sequence). Trimming took 2 bases from V and 7 from J, leaving 11 bases between them.

The genes are TRBV30 and TRBJ1-4; no definite D call. The sequencing input was PBMCs or T cells enriched from blood (not recorded which). This sequence was found in a man aged 30-40 years who had been exposed to COVID-19. CDR3: CAWSPRRLEKLFF. The DNA for the CDR3 is TGTGCCTGGAGTCCCCGGCGGCTTGAAAAACTGTTTTTT. The variable domain in full, completed from reference TRBV30 and TRBJ1-4, reads SQTIHQWPATLVQPVGSPLSLECTVEGTSNPNLYWYRQAAGRGLQLLFYSVGIGQISSEVPQNLSASRPQDRQFILSSKKLLLSDSGFYLCAWSPRRLEKLFFGSGTQLSVL.